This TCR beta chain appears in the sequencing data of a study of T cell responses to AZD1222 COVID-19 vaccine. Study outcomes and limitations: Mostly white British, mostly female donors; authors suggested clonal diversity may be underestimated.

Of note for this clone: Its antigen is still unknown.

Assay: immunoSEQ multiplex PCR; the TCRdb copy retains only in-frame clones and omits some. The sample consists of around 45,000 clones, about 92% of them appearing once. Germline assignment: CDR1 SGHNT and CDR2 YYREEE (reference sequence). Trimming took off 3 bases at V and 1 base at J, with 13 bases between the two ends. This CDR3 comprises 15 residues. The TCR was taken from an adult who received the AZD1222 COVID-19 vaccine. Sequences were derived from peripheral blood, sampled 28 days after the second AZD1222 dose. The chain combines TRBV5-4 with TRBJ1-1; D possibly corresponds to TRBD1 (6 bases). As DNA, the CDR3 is TGTGCCAGCAGCTACCCCGGGACAACGAACACTGAAGCTTTCTTT. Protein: CASSYPGTTNTEAFF.